Listed below are T cell receptor beta chains from one sample, sequenced in a study of regulatory T cells in long-lasting Graves disease. TCRdb processed the multiplex PCR reads anew with MiXCR; each CDR3 protein has one entry. This sample yields about 320,000 distinct CDR3 sequences, of which approximately 20% are seen a single time; roughly 35% belongs to the top ten. The material was peripheral blood mononuclear cells (PBMCs), obtained at new diagnosis, from a patient treated with antithyroid drugs. These receptors were obtained from a female donor with Graves disease. CDR3s include the opening cysteine and the closing phenylalanine or tryptophan. The D gene is left open where the match is weak. Not all rows give a size; the values are once, few, many and, for expanded clones, a class.

>TRBV2|TRBJ2-5|TRBD2|many
TGTGCCAGCAGTGCCTTTGCGGGAGGGCCGGGAGAGACCCAGTACTTC
CASSAFAGGPGETQYF
>TRBV10-3|TRBJ2-1|.|few
TGTGCCACAACTACTGGGCCAACTCTCAGCTCCTACAATGAGCAGTTCTTC
CATTTGPTLSSYNEQFF
>TRBV5-1|TRBJ2-7|.|.
TGCGCCAGCACGCGGGACCAGGGATCCCACGAGCAGTACTTC
CASTRDQGSHEQYF
>TRBV3-1|TRBJ2-3|.|many
TGTGCCAGCAGATCAAGTCTAGGGGAAAAGGCAGATACGCAGTATTTT
CASRSSLGEKADTQYF
>TRBV28|TRBJ2-7|TRBD1|few
TGTGCCAGCAGTCCCTTACAGGGGGTCTTC
CASSPLQGVF
>TRBV10-3|TRBJ2-1|.|few
TGTGCCATCAGCCTCAGCACCCTGAGCTGTAATGAGCAGTTCTTC
CAISLSTLSCNEQFF
>TRBV6-1|TRBJ2-7|TRBD2|.
TGTGCCAGCAGGGGGGGGCGGGAGGGCCCATCCTACGAGCAGTACTTC
CASRGGREGPSYEQYF
>TRBV12-5|TRBJ2-1|TRBD1|few
TGTGCTAGTGGTCCGACAGGGGCGTCCTACAATGAGCAGTTCTTC
CASGPTGASYNEQFF
>TRBV7-6|TRBJ2-3|.|many
TGTGCCAGCAGCGCTCCGGGACACAGCACAGATACGCAGTATTTT
CASSAPGHSTDTQYF
>TRBV6-5|TRBJ1-5|.|many
TGTGCCAGCAGTTCGAAGGTGGGCAATCAGCCCCAGCATTTT
CASSSKVGNQPQHF
>TRBV6-1|TRBJ2-4|TRBD1|many
TGTGCCAGCAGTAATCAATACAGGGGCGAGAGGGCCAAAAACATTCAGTACTTC
CASSNQYRGERAKNIQYF
>TRBV12-3/TRBV12-4|TRBJ2-1|.|many
TGTGCCAGCAGTGACCGGGACACGACTTACAATGAGCAGTTCTTC
CASSDRDTTYNEQFF
>TRBV24-1|TRBJ2-2|.|few
TGTGCCACCAGCGCGATGGGGGAAGGGACCACCGGGGAGCTGTTTTTT
CATSAMGEGTTGELFF
>TRBV3-1|TRBJ2-5|.|many
TGTGCCAGCAGCTGGCAACAAGAGACCCAGTACTTC
CASSWQQETQYF
>TRBV19|TRBJ1-1|TRBD1|many
TGTGCCAGTAGTGGAGAGGGACAGGGGGCGCGGGTAGCTTTCTTT
CASSGEGQGARVAFF
>TRBV28|TRBJ2-7|.|.
TGTGCCAGCAGCAGTTACAGGGACAACGAGCAGTACTTC
CASSSYRDNEQYF
>TRBV13|TRBJ2-2|TRBD2|many
TGTGCCAGCAGCTTATCTAGCGGGAGGGACACCGGGGAGCTGTTTTTT
CASSLSSGRDTGELFF
>TRBV28|TRBJ2-7|.|many
TGTGCCATCGGTGCTTACTCCGAGCAGTACTTC
CAIGAYSEQYF
>TRBV10-2|TRBJ2-7|TRBD2|many
TGCGCCAGCAGCGGCGAACAGCGGGAGGGCCGTCTCGAGCAGTACTTC
CASSGEQREGRLEQYF
>TRBV12-3/TRBV12-4|TRBJ2-5|TRBD1|many
TGTGCCAGCAGTCCCACTCAGGGGGCGGGGGAGACCCAGTACTTC
CASSPTQGAGETQYF
>TRBV12-3/TRBV12-4|TRBJ2-5|.|many
TGTGCCAGCAGTCCGATCAGTCACCAAGAGACCCAGTACTTC
CASSPISHQETQYF
>TRBV28|TRBJ2-2|TRBD2|many
TGTGCCAGCAGTTTCCGGACTAGCGCAAGAGCCCTCCGCGGGGAGCTGTTTTTT
CASSFRTSARALRGELFF
>TRBV5-1|TRBJ2-3|.|many
TGCGCCAGCAGCTTGGTCGGGACCCCCACAGATACGCAGTATTTT
CASSLVGTPTDTQYF
>TRBV5-1|TRBJ2-2|TRBD2|.
TGCGCCAGCAGCTACGGGACTAGCGGGAGGGGTACCGGGGAGCTGTTTTTT
CASSYGTSGRGTGELFF
>TRBV24-1|TRBJ2-3|.|many
TGTGCCACCGGGACCCACGACGGCACAGATACGCAGTATTTT
CATGTHDGTDTQYF
>TRBV19|TRBJ2-7|.|.
TGTGCCAATCCAATGGGTAGCACCCTCCATTTCTACGAGCAGTACTTC
CANPMGSTLHFYEQYF
>TRBV10-3|TRBJ2-7|.|many
TGTGCCATCAGTGAGTCCGGGGCTACCTCCTACGAGCAGTACTTC
CAISESGATSYEQYF
>TRBV28|TRBJ1-1|.|many
TGTGCCAGCAGGAGACGGCCGAACACTGAAGCTTTCTTT
CASRRRPNTEAFF
>TRBV11-2|TRBJ1-2|.|.
TGTGCCAGCAGCTTACCGGGCATGACTTATGGCTACACCTTC
CASSLPGMTYGYTF
>TRBV9|TRBJ2-2|TRBD2|many
TGTGCCAGCAGACCAGGAGCGGGAGGGCCCGGGGAGCTGTTTTTT
CASRPGAGGPGELFF
>TRBV12-5|TRBJ2-1|TRBD1|many
TGTGCTAGTGGTTTGGCCGGGACAGGGGGAAGGTATAATGAGCAGTTCTTC
CASGLAGTGGRYNEQFF
>TRBV12-3/TRBV12-4|TRBJ2-5|.|many
TGTGCCAGCAGTTTACATCAGGGTGGTAGCAAAGAGACCCAGTACTTC
CASSLHQGGSKETQYF
>TRBV27|TRBJ2-7|.|many
TGTGCCAGCAGTCCACGGAGGATGCTCTCCTACGAGCAGTACTTC
CASSPRRMLSYEQYF
>TRBV11-2|TRBJ2-7|TRBD2|once
TGTGCCAGCAGCTCTAGACTAGCGGGGTTGCTGTCCTACGAGCAGTACTTC
CASSSRLAGLLSYEQYF
>TRBV28|TRBJ2-1|TRBD2|.
TGTGCCAGCAGGACCCTAGCGGGAGCGTCGTACAATGAGCAGTTCTTC
CASRTLAGASYNEQFF
>TRBV12-3/TRBV12-4|TRBJ2-5|TRBD2|many
TGTGCCAGCAGTCCCGGACTAGCGGGAGTCGGGGAGACCCAGTACTTC
CASSPGLAGVGETQYF
>TRBV18|TRBJ1-1|TRBD1|.
TGTGCCAGCACCCAGGGGGCGCGGACTGAAGCTTTCTTT
CASTQGARTEAFF
>TRBV10-3|TRBJ1-5|.|.
TGTGCCACCGGGACGTCCGTCAATCAGCCCCAGCATTTT
CATGTSVNQPQHF
>TRBV9|TRBJ2-7|TRBD2|many
TGTGCCAGCAGCGTAGGACTAGCGGTAAACTCCTACGAGCAGTACTTC
CASSVGLAVNSYEQYF
>TRBV5-4|TRBJ2-1|TRBD2|.
TGTGCCAGCAGCTTGGGTTGGCGGGAGGGCCGCTATGAGCAGTTCTTC
CASSLGWREGRYEQFF
>TRBV27|TRBJ2-7|.|few
TGTGCCAGCAGTTCGTCGGCTCTAGCTTTGTACGAGCAGTACTTC
CASSSSALALYEQYF
>TRBV12-3/TRBV12-4|TRBJ2-1|.|many
TGTGCCAGCAGTTTGGGGGACTCGGGATACAATGAGCAGTTCTTC
CASSLGDSGYNEQFF
>TRBV2|TRBJ1-2|.|many
TGTGCCAGCAGGGGCGACATCTCTTATGGCTACACCTTC
CASRGDISYGYTF
>TRBV3-1|TRBJ2-2|TRBD2|many
TGTGCCAGCAGCCCTAGCGGGAGGGACACCGGGGAGCTGTTTTTT
CASSPSGRDTGELFF
>TRBV7-8|TRBJ2-5|TRBD2|many
TGTGCCAGCGAGACTAGCTTTAATAGGGCCCTGGAGACCCAGTACTTC
CASETSFNRALETQYF
>TRBV20-1|TRBJ2-7|.|.
TGCAGTGCTAGGGGCTCACAGTACGAGCAGTACTTC
CSARGSQYEQYF
>TRBV12-3/TRBV12-4|TRBJ1-5|.|many
TGTGCCAGCAGTTTAGGTGGGGACTATAGCAATCAGCCCCAGCATTTT
CASSLGGDYSNQPQHF
>TRBV28|TRBJ1-2|.|many
TGTGCCAGCATGTGGGAAGGGTATGGCTACACCTTC
CASMWEGYGYTF
>TRBV6-4|TRBJ1-5|TRBD1|many
TGTGCCAGCAGTGTCGCGGAGGGGGCTGGCAATCAGCCCCAGCATTTT
CASSVAEGAGNQPQHF